A single sample gave rise to the 10 T cell receptor beta chains below, sequenced in a study of cytomegalovirus exposure and HLA in healthy donors. PCR involved 60 Vbeta and 13 Jbeta primers. Assay: immunoSEQ multiplex PCR; the TCRdb copy retains only in-frame clones and omits some. The sample includes around 130,000 clones, over 60% seen only once; the top ten take about 8%. Sequenced sample: PBMCs. The receptor set was obtained from a woman aged 40 to 55 in good health and CMV-seropositive.

This clone was observed once. V gene TRBV18 combines with J gene TRBJ2-5; no definite D call. Germline assignment: CDR1 KGHSH and CDR2 LQKENI. Trimming pared 3 bases from V and 3 bases from J, leaving 11 bases between. The CDR3 loop spans 14 amino acids. CDR3 nucleotide sequence: TGTGCCAGCTCACCCCTTCTCGCGGAAGAGACCCAGTACTTC. Translation: CASSPLLAEETQYF.

The count of this clone is one. The V gene is TRBV27, the J gene TRBJ2-1; weak D call: TRBD2 (6 bases). The CDR3 spans 15 residues. Trimming shortened V by 5 bases and J by 0 bases, and 11 bases separated the two germline ends. Per germline, CDR1 MNHEY and CDR2 SMNVEV (reference sequence). This CDR3 is CASSPLALSYNEQFF. The CDR3 DNA is TGTGCCAGCAGTCCTCTAGCGCTCTCCTACAATGAGCAGTTCTTC.

V and J are TRBV7-9 and TRBJ1-1; 9 positions agree with TRBD1. This CDR3 spans 18 amino acids. Germline values: CDR1 SEHNR, CDR2 FQNEAQ (reference sequence). The V segment lost 6 bases and the J segment 4 bases; nucleotides outside the gene matches: 18. The chain's CDR3 is CASRLMGQGRFLRTEAFF. The CDR3 DNA reads as TGTGCCAGCAGATTAATGGGACAGGGCCGGTTTCTACGCACTGAAGCTTTCTTT.

The V call is TRBV9, the J call TRBJ2-7; 12 bases map to TRBD2. The CDR3 totals 17 residues. V was clipped by 0 bases and J by 3 bases; unmatched bases: 7. Germline V gives CDR1 SGDLS, CDR2 YYNGEE. The CDR3 protein is CASSVEASGRVGYEQYF. CDR3 DNA sequence: TGTGCCAGCAGCGTAGAGGCTAGCGGGAGGGTGGGCTACGAGCAGTACTTC. Complete variable domain (other parts from reference TRBV9 and TRBJ2-7): DSGVTQTPKHLITATGQRVTLRCSPRSGDLSVYWYQQSLDQGLQFLIQYYNGEERAKGNILERFSAQQFPDLHSELNLSSLELGDSALYFCASSVEASGRVGYEQYFGPGTRLTVT.

The V gene is TRBV9, the J gene TRBJ1-1; D perhaps matches TRBD1 (5 bases). Germline CDR1 SGDLS, CDR2 YYNGEE. Trimming shortened V by 0 bases and J by 0 bases, and 12 bases separated the two germline ends. This CDR3 is built from 16 residues. This chain's CDR3 is CASSVGGGKMNTEAFF. As DNA, the CDR3 is TGTGCCAGCAGCGTAGGCGGGGGGAAGATGAACACTGAAGCTTTCTTT.

The J gene is TRBJ2-2, the V gene TRBV4-1, with D hard to call. CDR1 MGHRA and CDR2 YSYEKL come from the germline V gene. This CDR3 is 16 amino acids long. The V end was cut by 0 bases, the J end by 4 bases, with 12 bases between. The CDR3 DNA sequence: TGCGCCAGCAGCCAAGAAGGCCAGGCCGTCACCGGGGAGCTGTTTTTT. Translated: CASSQEGQAVTGELFF.

The J gene is TRBJ2-7, the V gene TRBV11-3; tentative D call: TRBD1 (5 bases). Germline loops: CDR1 SGHNT, CDR2 YENEEA. Trimming pared 4 bases from V and 3 bases from J, leaving 10 bases between. This CDR3 has 13 amino acids. The CDR3 protein is CASSSTGNYEQYF. The DNA for the CDR3 is TGTGCCAGCAGCTCCACAGGTAACTACGAGCAGTACTTC.

This rearrangement joins TRBV5-8 to TRBJ2-7, with a weak D call TRBD1 (6 bases). Germline V gene sequence: CDR1 SGHTS, CDR2 YDEGEE. The CDR3 contains 15 residues. V lost 0 bases and J 7 bases, leaving 17 bases between the germline ends. The CDR3 protein is CASSLVGQWGEEQYF. CDR3 in DNA: TGTGCCAGCAGCTTGGTAGGACAGTGGGGCGAGGAGCAGTACTTC.

The V gene is TRBV28, the J gene TRBJ1-2; TRBD1 is a possible D gene (6 bases). Looked up from germline, CDR1 is MDHEN and CDR2 is SYDVKM. The CDR3 extends over 15 amino acids. V gave up 2 bases and J gave up 2 bases, with 12 bases separating them. CDR3 sequence reads: CASSLGTGLNYGYTF. Written as DNA, the CDR3 is TGTGCCAGCAGTTTAGGCACAGGGTTAAACTATGGCTACACCTTC.

A few counts support this clone. The gene calls are TRBV7-9 and TRBJ2-3, with 14 nucleotides matching TRBD2. The germline CDR1 and CDR2 sequences are SEHNR and FQNEAQ (reference sequence). With V trimmed by 5 bases and J by 5 bases, 9 bases remained unmatched. The CDR3 is 17 amino acids. The CDR3 coding sequence is TGTGCCAGCAGCAAACCGGGACTAGCGGGAGCAAAAGATACGCAGTATTTT. This translates into CASSKPGLAGAKDTQYF.